This entry concerns a single T cell receptor beta chain. Its antigen is as yet unknown. Reverse transcription of about 0.45 to 1 ug RNA used random hexamers. Amplification of TCR beta CDR3 used immunoSEQ multiplex PCR across 54 Vbeta and 13 Jbeta. TCRdb re-called the immunoSEQ multiplex PCR reads through MiXCR, storing one row per CDR3 protein. Here the sample spans around 170,000 distinct CDR3 sequences, approximately 96% being singletons. This entry belongs to a study of CD8 T cells in Susac syndrome. Study outcomes and limitations: The study recognized that the number of individuals in its TCR sequencing and HLA analysis was relatively small.

The germline V gene has CDR1 MNHEY and CDR2 SVGEGT. V was trimmed by 6 bases and J by 3 bases, leaving 12 bases between them. The CDR3 totals 14 residues. The specimen was CD4+ T cells from PBMCs. The receptor was isolated from a human donor with Susac syndrome. The gene calls are TRBV6-2 or TRBV6-3 and TRBJ1-5; D is undetermined. CDR3 bases: TGTGCCAGCAGCGGAACGTCTCTCAATCAGCCCCAGCATTTT. This codes for CASSGTSLNQPQHF.